This TCR beta chain appears in the sequencing data of a study of identical twins. Study-wide points: Out-of-frame TCR alpha sharing in monozygotic twins exceeded recombination model predictions.

Concerning this clonotype: Its specificity is unknown.

Each CDR3 protein gets one entry after TCRdb re-called the 5' RACE reads with MiXCR. The table records under 450,000 distinct CDR3 sequences, around a sixth of them present only once. This CDR3 has 14 amino acids. Germline-derived CDR1 and CDR2 are SNHLY and FYNNEI. With 6 bases clipped from V and 3 bases from J, the junction kept 3 bases outside the gene matches. The sequence was obtained from a man aged 50-59 years in good health. The rearrangement uses TRBV2 and TRBJ2-5, with TRBD2 matching over 11 bases. Sequencing was performed on naive T cells sorted from blood. CDR3 nucleotide sequence: TGTGCCAGCAGGCCGGGACTAGCGGAAGAGACCCAGTACTTC. Amino acid sequence: CASRPGLAEETQYF. Filled out from reference TRBV2 and TRBJ2-5, the complete variable domain reads EPEVTQTPSHQVTQMGQEVILRCVPISNHLYFYWYRQILGQKVEFLVSFYNNEISEKSEIFDDQFSVERPDGSNFTLKIRSTKLEDSAMYFCASRPGLAEETQYFGPGTRLLVL.